The clone carrying this T cell receptor (beta chain) was picked up many times. Its antigen is not known. TCRdb passed the 5' RACE reads through MiXCR, listing each CDR3 protein once. The sample includes under 90,000 distinct CDR3 sequences, around a tenth seen only once; the top ten take about 1.8%. Healthy controls were blood bank volunteers in Maryland, USA. Unsorted libraries came from 2 million PBMCs stored at -80 °C. The entry originates in a study of neurological immune-mediated disorders. V gave up 5 bases and J gave up 0 bases, with 15 bases separating them. CDR1 is SGHTA, CDR2 FQGTGA, per germline. The CDR3 runs to 16 residues. Notes on the study in general: HTLV-1-associated myelopathy displayed the greatest TCR clonal expansion, and multiple sclerosis exhibited the smallest, lower than that of healthy controls. Private repertoires in all groups were suggested by the absence of shared CDR3 amino acid sequences among expanded clones across subjects.

The rearrangement joins TRBV7-3 to TRBJ2-3, with unresolved D. This clonotype originated in a man aged 35 to 55 in good health. The sample was PBMCs. CDR3 nucleotides: TGTGCCAGCAGCCCCATGTCCGGATTGAGCACAGATACGCAGTATTTT. It specifies CASSPMSGLSTDTQYF.